The 17 T cell receptor beta chains presented below share a single source sample, sequenced in a study of T-cell reconstitution after alpha-beta-depleted transplantation in children. Preparing the TCRbeta library involved the use of unique molecular identifiers. In TCRdb, the PCR reads were re-called with MiXCR into one record per CDR3 protein. The sample carries about 5,900 distinct CDR3 sequences, roughly a sixth recorded once. The sequences come from PBMCs, mostly from graft donor cells, collected 180 days after TCRalphabeta/CD19-depleted stem cell transplant. The receptors stem from a patient under 10 years old who had a stem cell transplant for inherited bone marrow failure, so the T cells may come from the graft donor.

At least ten counts were recorded for this clonotype. The CDR3 loop is CASSSNRGQGNQPQHF. The CDR3 region has the DNA TGTGCCAGCAGTTCAAACAGGGGGCAAGGCAATCAGCCCCAGCATTTT. V and J are TRBV12-3 or TRBV12-4 and TRBJ1-5, with 9 bases that match TRBD1. The CDR3 is 16 residues long. V was pared by 4 bases and J by 2 bases, with 6 bases of the junction left unmatched.

This clonotype was counted at least ten times. This rearrangement joins TRBV6-2 or TRBV6-3 to TRBJ2-2, with D unresolved. This CDR3 is 12 amino acids long. Trimming pared 2 bases from V and 4 bases from J, leaving 2 bases between. CDR1 is MNHEY and CDR2 is SVGEGT in the germline V gene. The chain's CDR3 is CASSYVTGELFF. The CDR3 DNA reads as TGTGCCAGCAGTTACGTCACCGGGGAGCTGTTTTTT.

This clonotype was observed at least ten times. J is TRBJ2-3 and V is TRBV5-1; TRBD2 matches 13 bases. The V gene's germline CDR1 is SGHRS and CDR2 YFSETQ. The V segment lost 0 bases and the J segment 4 bases; nucleotides outside the gene matches: 5. The CDR3 consists of 17 residues. The CDR3 nucleotides are TGCGCCAGCAGCTTGGTGGGGACTAGCGGGACCGCAGATACGCAGTATTTT. Translating gives CASSLVGTSGTADTQYF.

This clonotype was recorded many times. The chain couples TRBV7-2 to TRBJ2-7; TRBD2 aligns across 10 bases. The CDR3 is made up of 17 amino acids. Germline CDR1 reads SGHTA; CDR2 reads FQGNSA. With V trimmed by 1 base and J by 2 bases, 8 bases remained unmatched. The CDR3 DNA reads TGTGCCAGCAGCTTAGGGGTCCTAGCGGGAGTGCCCTACGAGCAGTACTTC. This translates into CASSLGVLAGVPYEQYF.

Ten or more counts support this clonotype. This chain uses TRBV28 with TRBJ1-2, with D unclear. The CDR3 is made up of 13 amino acids. Trimming stripped 3 bases from V and 1 base from J, with 6 bases between. CDR1 is MDHEN and CDR2 is SYDVKM in the germline V gene. CDR3 sequence (DNA): TGTGCCAGCAGTTTTCGGGGTAACTATGGCTACACCTTC. The encoded protein is CASSFRGNYGYTF.

This clonotype was seen at least ten times. The chain couples TRBV4-3 to TRBJ2-1, with D possibly TRBD2 on 6 matching bases. This CDR3 is built from 15 residues. Looked up from germline, CDR1 is LGHNA and CDR2 is YSLEER. V lost 4 bases and J lost 4, with 14 bases in between. The CDR3 is CASSRERVEYNEQFF. Written as DNA, the CDR3 is TGCGCCAGCAGCCGAGAGCGGGTGGAATACAATGAGCAGTTCTTC.

The V and J genes are TRBV20-1 and TRBJ2-1; 9 bases map to TRBD2. Germline values: CDR1 DFQATT, CDR2 SNEGSKA (reference sequence). This CDR3 contains 15 residues. The CDR3 DNA follows: TGCTGCGCGGGAGGGGGGGAACGCCAACGCAATGAGCAGTTCTTC. Residues: CCAGGGERQRNEQFF.

This clonotype was seen many times. This chain uses TRBV7-9 with TRBJ2-3, with D hard to call. The CDR3 runs 12 residues. Trimming removed 1 base from V and 9 bases from J, with 8 bases in between. Germline lookup yields CDR1 SEHNR and CDR2 FQNEAQ (reference sequence). This CDR3 is CASSLVSGTQYF. CDR3 nucleotide sequence: TGTGCCAGCAGCTTAGTGTCGGGCACGCAGTATTTT.

V usage is TRBV4-3 and J usage is TRBJ2-1; 11 bases are a match to TRBD2. V lost 2 bases, J lost 4 bases, and 7 bases stayed unmatched. This CDR3 spans 17 amino acids. Germline lookup yields CDR1 LGHNA and CDR2 YSLEER. CDR3: CASSQSILAGGYNEQFF. For the CDR3, the DNA is TGCGCCAGCAGCCAATCAATCCTAGCGGGAGGTTACAATGAGCAGTTCTTC.

The sample holds many counts of this clonotype. The J gene is TRBJ2-1, the V gene TRBV10-3, with 10 bases identical to TRBD1. The CDR3 has 13 amino acids. Unmatched junction bases numbered 3, after V lost 7 bases and J lost 6 bases. CDR1 and CDR2 from the germline V gene are ENHRY and SYGVKD. The CDR3 DNA reads TGTGCCATCAAAGGGACAGGGGTCAATGAGCAGTTCTTC. The encoded protein is CAIKGTGVNEQFF.

This clonotype has ten or more counts. The chain recombines TRBV18 with TRBJ2-5; D ambiguous. This CDR3 has 15 residues. V lost 1 base, J lost 1 base, and 10 bases lay in between. Per the germline V gene, CDR1 is KGHSH and CDR2 is LQKENI. The chain's CDR3 is CASSPRYGTQETQYF. The CDR3 coding sequence is TGTGCCAGCTCACCACGTTACGGAACCCAAGAGACCCAGTACTTC.

This clonotype has ten or more counts. V gene TRBV5-5 combines with J gene TRBJ2-5, with D possibly being TRBD2 (5 bases). There are 16 residues in the CDR3. Trimming removed 2 bases at V and 5 bases at J, with 19 bases between. Looked up from germline, CDR1 is SGHKS and CDR2 is YYEKEE (reference sequence). In DNA, the CDR3 is TGTGCCAGCAGCTTCTATCGGGGTGGTTGGATGGAGACCCAGTACTTC. It encodes CASSFYRGGWMETQYF. Full variable domain (remainder filled in from reference TRBV5-5 and TRBJ2-5): DAGVTQSPTHLIKTRGQQVTLRCSPISGHKSVSWYQQVLGQGPQFIFQYYEKEERGRGNFPDRFSARQFPNYSSELNVNALLLGDSALYLCASSFYRGGWMETQYFGPGTRLLVL.

This clonotype occurred many times. The chain uses TRBV6-5 and TRBJ2-3; 9 bases are shared with TRBD2. The V segment lost 3 bases and the J segment 5 bases; nucleotides outside the gene matches: 12. Germline V gives CDR1 MNHEY, CDR2 SVGAGI. This CDR3 region has 17 residues. CDR3 nucleotides: TGTGCCAGCAGTTATAACCCCCCAGTAGCGGGAGTAGATACGCAGTATTTT. Encoded protein: CASSYNPPVAGVDTQYF.

The J gene is TRBJ2-2, the V gene TRBV10-2, with 9 positions matching TRBD1. Germline CDR1 is WSHSY and CDR2 is SAAADI. The CDR3 has 14 residues. V shed 6 bases, J shed 4 bases, and the junction held 3 bases outside the gene matches. CDR3 bases: TGCGCCAGCAGGGGACAGGGCGGCACCGGGGAGCTGTTTTTT. This sequence encodes CASRGQGGTGELFF.

This clonotype was seen ten or more times. The chain joins TRBV7-2 to TRBJ1-1; no reliable D call. Trimming left V 5 bases short and J 2 bases short, with 12 bases between. The CDR3 totals 14 residues. Germline lookup yields CDR1 SGHTA and CDR2 FQGNSA. CDR3 region: CASSPWVSNTEAFF. CDR3 nucleotide sequence: TGTGCCAGCAGCCCCTGGGTCAGCAACACTGAAGCTTTCTTT.

This clonotype was found many times. V and J are TRBV20-1 and TRBJ2-7, with D maybe TRBD1 (6 bases). Trimming cost V 3 bases and J 2 bases, with 14 bases left between them. This CDR3 spans 14 amino acids. The germline CDR1 and CDR2 sequences are DFQATT and SNEGSKA (reference sequence). CDR3 loop: CSASDRDITYEQYF. CDR3 DNA: TGCAGTGCTAGTGACCGGGACATAACCTACGAGCAGTACTTC.

The sample holds many counts of this clonotype. The J gene is TRBJ1-2, the V gene TRBV15, with 8 bases identical to TRBD1. Germline V gives CDR1 LNHNV, CDR2 YYDKDF (reference sequence). This CDR3 has 16 amino acids. Unmatched junction bases numbered 9, after V lost 0 bases and J lost 6 bases. The CDR3 coding sequence is TGTGCCACCAGCAGAGACCTCCGGACAGGGTATCATGGCTACACCTTC. This encodes CATSRDLRTGYHGYTF. Combining the CDR3 with reference TRBV15 and TRBJ1-2 gives the whole variable domain DAMVIQNPRYQVTQFGKPVTLSCSQTLNHNVMYWYQQKSSQAPKLLFHYYDKDFNNEADTPDNFQSRRPNTSFCFLDIRSPGLGDTAMYLCATSRDLRTGYHGYTFGSGTRLTVV.